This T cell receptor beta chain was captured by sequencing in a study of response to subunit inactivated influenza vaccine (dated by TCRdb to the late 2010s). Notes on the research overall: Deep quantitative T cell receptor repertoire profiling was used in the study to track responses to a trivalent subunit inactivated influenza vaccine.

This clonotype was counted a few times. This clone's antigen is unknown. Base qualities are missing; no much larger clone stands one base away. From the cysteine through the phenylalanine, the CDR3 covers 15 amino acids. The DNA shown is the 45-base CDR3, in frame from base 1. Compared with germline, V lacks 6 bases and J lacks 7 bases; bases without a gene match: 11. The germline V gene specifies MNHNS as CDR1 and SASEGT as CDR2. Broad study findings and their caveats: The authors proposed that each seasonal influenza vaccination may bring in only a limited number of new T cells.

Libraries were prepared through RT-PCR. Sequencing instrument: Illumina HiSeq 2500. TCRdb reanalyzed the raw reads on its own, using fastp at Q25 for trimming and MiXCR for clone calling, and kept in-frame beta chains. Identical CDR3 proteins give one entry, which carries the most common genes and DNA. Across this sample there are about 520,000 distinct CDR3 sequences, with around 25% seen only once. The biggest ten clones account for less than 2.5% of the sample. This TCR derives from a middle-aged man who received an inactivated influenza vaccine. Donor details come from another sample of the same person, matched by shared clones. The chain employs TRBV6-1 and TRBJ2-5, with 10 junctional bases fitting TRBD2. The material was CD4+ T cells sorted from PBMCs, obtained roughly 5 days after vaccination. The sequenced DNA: TGTGCCAGCAGAACAGGACTAGCGGCCTCCACGACCCAGTACTTC. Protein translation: CASRTGLAASTTQYF.